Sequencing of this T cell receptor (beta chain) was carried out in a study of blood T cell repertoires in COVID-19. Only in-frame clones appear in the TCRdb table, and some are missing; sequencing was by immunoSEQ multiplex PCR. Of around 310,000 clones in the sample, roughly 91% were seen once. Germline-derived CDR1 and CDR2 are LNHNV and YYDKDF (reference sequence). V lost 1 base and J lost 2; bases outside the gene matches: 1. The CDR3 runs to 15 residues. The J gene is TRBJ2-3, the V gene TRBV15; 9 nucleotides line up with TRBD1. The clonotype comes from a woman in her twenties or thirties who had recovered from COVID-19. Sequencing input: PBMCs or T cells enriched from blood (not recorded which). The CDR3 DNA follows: TGTGCCACCAGCAGAGGGGACAGGGACACAGATACGCAGTATTTT. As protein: CATSRGDRDTDTQYF.